By sample share, the clone carrying this T cell receptor beta chain is medium-sized (0.01 to 0.1%). This specimen comes from a study of PD-1 blockade in classical Hodgkin lymphoma. TCRdb's copy holds only in-frame clones and misses some; the assay was immunoSEQ multiplex PCR. The sample records approximately 19,000 clones, around 75% being singletons. After autologous stem cell transplantation all patients relapsed, and prior brentuximab vedotin exposure differed between cohorts. This CDR3 contains 15 residues. Trimming shortened V by 1 base and J by 10 bases, and 20 bases separated the two germline ends. The germline V gene encodes CDR1 WNHNN and CDR2 SYGVQD (reference sequence).

The gene calls are TRBV10-1 and TRBJ2-7; D is uncertain. The sequencing used peripheral blood mononuclear cells (PBMCs), collected before the second cycle of nivolumab. The source of this sequence is a human donor with classical Hodgkin lymphoma. DNA for the CDR3: TGCGCCAGCAGTGAGTACGACGGGTCCGTGCGAGATCAGTACTTC. This gives the protein CASSEYDGSVRDQYF.